One T cell receptor (beta chain) is described in this entry. V was cut by 7 bases and J by 4 bases, with 11 bases left in between. The CDR3 covers 13 residues. The germline V gene encodes CDR1 SNHLY and CDR2 FYNNEI. Here immunoSEQ multiplex PCR was the method, and the copy in TCRdb shows in-frame clones only, minus some. The data show about 120,000 clones, with roughly 80% seen just once and less than 2% held by the top ten. This specimen comes from a study of blood T cell repertoires in COVID-19. The sample taken for sequencing was peripheral blood. The TCR was taken from a man aged 50 to 59 with acute or convalescent COVID-19. The chain employs TRBV2 and TRBJ2-1; D call uncertain. The CDR3 spells CASIVERYNEQFF. The CDR3 DNA is TGTGCCAGCATAGTTGAGAGATACAATGAGCAGTTCTTC.